This TCR beta chain derives from a study of cytomegalovirus exposure and HLA in healthy donors. This CDR3 contains 17 residues. Looked up from germline, CDR1 is LGHNA and CDR2 is YNFKEQ. Trimming cost V 0 bases and J 5 bases, with 19 bases left between them. Sequencing was performed with immunoSEQ multiplex PCR; in TCRdb, only in-frame clones are kept and a portion is missing. The sample lists about 170,000 clones, less than 90% seen once, with approximately 5% in the top ten. The TCR originated in a woman in her 30s in good health and CMV-seronegative. The sample taken for sequencing was PBMCs. The J gene is TRBJ1-2, the V gene TRBV4-2, with a weak D call TRBD1 (5 bases). CDR3 sequence reads: CASSQDATGRRPYGYTF. The CDR3 bases are TGTGCCAGCAGCCAAGATGCGACGGGACGGCGGCCTTATGGCTACACCTTC.